This is a list of T cell receptor beta chains from one sample in a study of prognosis after radiotherapy for stage I lung cancer. TCRdb re-called the multiplex PCR reads through MiXCR, storing one row per CDR3 protein. The table records 30,000 to 40,000 distinct CDR3 sequences, less than 25% of them present only once. Sequenced here: PBMCs, sampled before or after stereotactic body radiation therapy (not recorded which). The origin of the receptors is a donor over 45 with non-small cell lung cancer. Each CDR3 is given with its conserved first and last residue. Fields, in order: clone size, V gene, D gene, J gene, CDR3 protein, CDR3 DNA. D genes are given only for firm matches. Clone size, where shown, is once, few, many, or a class for clones that have expanded.

size: many
V: TRBV28
D: .
J: TRBJ2-7
CDR3: CASSLGGATYEQYF
DNA: TGTGCCAGCAGTTTGGGGGGGGCTACCTACGAGCAGTACTTC

size: many
V: TRBV10-3
D: .
J: TRBJ2-2
CDR3: CAASPAGNTGELFF
DNA: TGTGCAGCGAGCCCAGCAGGGAACACCGGGGAGCTGTTTTTT

size: many
V: TRBV24-1
D: .
J: TRBJ2-5
CDR3: CATSTPVGAGETQYF
DNA: TGTGCCACCAGTACCCCGGTAGGGGCGGGGGAGACCCAGTACTTC

size: many
V: TRBV2
D: TRBD1
J: TRBJ2-1
CDR3: CALGDRVSYNEQFF
DNA: TGTGCCCTTGGGGACAGGGTCTCCTACAATGAGCAGTTCTTC

size: many
V: TRBV5-8
D: .
J: TRBJ2-7
CDR3: CASRRRENEQYF
DNA: TGTGCCAGCAGGCGGCGGGAAAACGAGCAGTACTTC

size: many
V: TRBV5-8
D: TRBD1
J: TRBJ2-2
CDR3: CASSYGTGVNTGELFF
DNA: TGTGCCAGCAGCTACGGGACAGGGGTTAACACCGGGGAGCTGTTTTTT

size: many
V: TRBV4-2
D: .
J: TRBJ2-3
CDR3: CASSQVASITDTQYF
DNA: TGTGCCAGCAGCCAAGTCGCCTCCATCACAGATACGCAGTATTTT

size: many
V: TRBV20-1
D: TRBD1
J: TRBJ1-6
CDR3: CSARDNRQGESPLHF
DNA: TGCAGTGCTAGAGATAATCGACAGGGAGAGTCACCCCTCCACTTT

size: many
V: TRBV20-1
D: .
J: TRBJ1-4
CDR3: CSARPRQFNEKLFF
DNA: TGCAGTGCTAGGCCGAGACAGTTCAATGAAAAACTGTTTTTT

size: .
V: TRBV20-1
D: .
J: TRBJ2-5
CDR3: CSGSPNLGHQLQETQYF
DNA: TGCAGTGGAAGCCCTAACCTCGGACATCAGTTACAAGAGACCCAGTACTTC

size: many
V: TRBV28
D: TRBD2
J: TRBJ2-1
CDR3: CASSSQVAGTYNEQFF
DNA: TGTGCCAGCAGTTCCCAGGTAGCGGGAACCTACAATGAGCAGTTCTTC

size: many
V: TRBV10-3
D: TRBD2
J: TRBJ2-3
CDR3: CAISESLTSGGKADTQYF
DNA: TGTGCCATCAGTGAGTCCTTAACTAGCGGGGGGAAGGCTGATACGCAGTATTTT

size: many
V: TRBV27
D: TRBD2
J: TRBJ2-1
CDR3: CASSSLGAGVDEQFF
DNA: TGTGCCAGCAGTTCTCTCGGGGCGGGAGTCGATGAGCAGTTCTTC

size: many
V: TRBV5-1
D: TRBD1
J: TRBJ2-7
CDR3: CASSTGTVQVPSEQYF
DNA: TGCGCCAGCAGCACCGGGACAGTTCAAGTCCCCTCCGAGCAGTACTTC

size: many
V: TRBV27
D: .
J: TRBJ2-1
CDR3: CASSSGLAESYDEQFF
DNA: TGTGCCAGCAGTTCGGGACTTGCCGAGAGTTACGATGAGCAGTTCTTC